This TCR beta chain was profiled in a study of T-cell reconstitution after alpha-beta-depleted transplantation in children (dated by TCRdb to 2016 to 2018). Background for the entire study: T-cell immune reconstitution after TCRalphabeta/CD19-depleted allogeneic hematopoietic cell transplantation in children was quantitatively tracked in the study by means of TCR repertoire profiling.

Libraries came from PCR. Sequencing relied on an Illumina HiSeq 2500. TCR library preparation used molecular barcoding, with unique molecular identifiers applied to normalize quantification of the TCRbeta repertoire. The public reads were reprocessed in TCRdb via fastp at Q25 and MiXCR, keeping in-frame beta chains. Rows merge per CDR3 protein into single entries with the most common DNA and genes. Here the sample has 600,000 to 700,000 distinct CDR3 sequences; roughly 15% occur a single time. The ten largest make up over 0.95% of the sample. Concerning this clonotype: Its binding antigen is unknown. No much larger clone exists at a distance of one base, and base qualities are not known.

Sequencing was performed on PBMCs from the stem cell graft donor, taken from the stem cell graft. The receptor was isolated from a human donor who donated a stem cell graft to a child with acute myeloid leukemia.

The DNA reads TGTGCCAGCAGCCCCCCCGGGACAAGGAACACTGAAGCTTTCTTT. This sequence encodes CASSPPGTRNTEAFF. Recombination connected TRBV7-9 to TRBJ1-1; matching of 6 bases hints at TRBD1 as the D gene. V loses 5 bases, J loses 1 base, and the germline ends lie 14 bases apart. The CDR3 sequence holds 15 residues, the cysteine and phenylalanine included. The CDR3 DNA has 45 bases and is translated from base 1. Via the germline V gene (reference sequence), CDR1 is SEHNR and CDR2 FQNEAQ.